The clone carrying this T cell receptor beta chain was seen more than once but under ten times. The target antigen is unknown. CDR1 is SEHNR and CDR2 is FQNEAQ in the germline V gene (reference sequence). V was shortened by 5 bases and J by 7 bases, with 14 bases between the two germline ends. The length of the CDR3 is 13 residues. From the 5' RACE reads, TCRdb called clonotypes with MiXCR, one entry per CDR3 protein. This sample carries roughly 42,000 distinct CDR3 sequences, 7.3% of them seen once, and the ten largest clones take 1.4% to 1.5%. This sample is part of a study of T-cell memory formation after mild COVID-19. Study findings and constraints: Clonal second-wave expansions that peaked on day 37 had unconfirmed SARS-CoV-2 specificity.

Sequenced input: PBMCs or a T cell subset sorted from them (not recorded which). The chain recombines TRBV7-9 with TRBJ1-2, with TRBD1 as a possible D gene (6 bases). This sequence originates from a man aged 18 to 35 who had mild COVID-19 (a few samples of this study predate the infection). Cell type and time point are not known. The CDR3 spells CASSPNRVAGYTF. CDR3 DNA: TGTGCCAGCAGCCCCAACAGGGTAGCTGGCTACACCTTC.